This T cell receptor beta chain was captured by sequencing in a study of blood T cell repertoires in COVID-19. Study information: Samples representing acute and convalescent COVID-19 were sourced from the United States, Italy and Spain. T cells, B-cell-depleted T cells, or PBMCs provided the cDNA or gDNA that served as material.

In the original analysis: Scientists estimated how many nucleated cells there were by amplifying reference gene primers. This table comes from immunoSEQ multiplex PCR, and its TCRdb copy is limited to in-frame clones, with some not included. V and J calls and clone size come straight from that table; D and trimming were deduced from the DNA. The sample shows about 280,000 clones, approximately 85% of them seen only once. Trimming took 3 bases from V and 7 from J; bases not matched to a gene: 9. The CDR3 length is 15 residues. Germline assignment: CDR1 SGHNT and CDR2 YYREEE (reference sequence). Sequencing input: peripheral blood. The rearrangement uses TRBV5-4 and TRBJ1-4; 7 bases are shared with TRBD1. The clonotype was recovered from a young man with active or convalescent COVID-19. The CDR3 region is CASSSTGEWAEKLFF. Here the CDR3 DNA reads TGTGCCAGCAGCTCCACAGGGGAATGGGCTGAAAAACTGTTTTTT.